One sample yielded the 16 T cell receptor beta chains listed below, sequenced in a study of T cells in Graves' hyperthyroidism and ophthalmopathy. The source material, RNA transcripts, was used to amplify TCR beta CDR3 regions. The HTBI primer set served for first-round RT-PCR of the TCR CDR3. TCRdb used MiXCR to reprocess the multiplex PCR reads, holding one entry per CDR3 protein. Of roughly 400,000 distinct CDR3 sequences listed, around 14% are singletons. The source material was blood. The receptors derive from a woman aged 18-29 years with Graves' hyperthyroidism that later progressed to Graves' ophthalmopathy.

V usage is TRBV5-1 and J usage is TRBJ1-1; D remains ambiguous. CDR1 is SGHRS, CDR2 YFSETQ, per germline. The V gene lost 2 bases and the J gene lost 4 bases, with 12 bases spanning the gap. This CDR3 contains 14 residues. The CDR3 is CASSFRVEATEAFF. CDR3 DNA sequence: TGCGCCAGCAGCTTTAGAGTAGAGGCCACTGAAGCTTTCTTT.

The chain combines TRBV3-1 with TRBJ2-1; TRBD1 matches 7 bases. Germline-derived CDR1 and CDR2 are LGHDT and YNNKEL (reference sequence). V dropped 2 bases and J dropped 8; count of bases not matched to a gene: 6. The CDR3 is 14 residues long. The CDR3 reads CASSQSEGGYEQFF. Here the CDR3 DNA reads TGTGCCAGCAGCCAATCGGAAGGGGGCTATGAGCAGTTCTTC.

This chain joins TRBV2 and TRBJ1-5; 9 bases are shared with TRBD1. V lost 5 bases, J lost 5 bases, and 13 bases stayed unmatched. Germline V gives CDR1 SNHLY, CDR2 FYNNEI. The CDR3 covers 17 residues. The DNA for the CDR3 is TGTGCCAGCAGTCAAACTAGGACCGGGACAGGGTATCAGCCCCAGCATTTT. Residues: CASSQTRTGTGYQPQHF.

This chain uses TRBV5-1 with TRBJ1-3; 7 bases agree with TRBD1. CDR1 and CDR2 from the germline V gene are SGHRS and YFSETQ. The CDR3 runs to 15 residues. After removal of 4 bases from V and 0 bases from J, the junction contained 4 bases not matched to a gene. The CDR3 DNA reads TGCGCCAGCAGCCATACAGGGGACTCTGGAAACACCATATATTTT. Translating gives CASSHTGDSGNTIYF.

For this clonotype: An end of the junction differs from the germline gene, which may be a read error. V is TRBV2 and J is TRBJ2-5; 7 bases fit TRBD2. The germline gives CDR1 SNHLY, CDR2 FYNNEI. This CDR3 contains 19 residues. This chain's CDR3 is CASRSRPLATQKREETQCF. The CDR3 bases are TGTGCCAGCAGGTCAAGACCACTAGCGACTCAAAAGAGAGAAGAGACCCAGTGCTTC.

This clonotype occurred many times. The chain carries TRBV7-8 and TRBJ1-4; weak D call: TRBD1 (5 bases). The V end lost 3 bases, the J end lost 4 bases, and 15 bases lay between the germline ends. CDR3 length: 16 amino acids. From germline, CDR1 is SGHVS and CDR2 FQNEAQ. CDR3 nucleotide sequence: TGTGCCAGCAGCTTTAATCCGGGACGACATAATGAAAAACTGTTTTTT. Encoded protein: CASSFNPGRHNEKLFF. Supplemented by reference TRBV7-8 and TRBJ1-4, the full variable domain reads GAGVSQSPRYKVAKRGQDVALRCDPISGHVSLFWYQQALGQGPEFLTYFQNEAQLDKSGLPSDRFFAERPEGSVSTLKIQRTQQEDSAVYLCASSFNPGRHNEKLFFGSGTQLSVL.

In this sample, this clonotype turned up a few times. The rearrangement uses TRBV5-6 and TRBJ1-1; D gene unclear. Germline V CDR1 and CDR2: SGHDT, YYEEEE. The V end lost 1 base, the J end lost 9 bases, and 10 bases lay between the germline ends. CDR3 length: 12 residues. The CDR3 sequence: CASSLRAGKAFF. In DNA form, the CDR3 reads TGTGCCAGCAGCTTGCGGGCGGGGAAAGCTTTCTTT.

The gene calls are TRBV10-3 and TRBJ2-1, with D perhaps matching TRBD2 (6 bases). The CDR3 covers 17 residues. The V and J ends lost 0 bases and 3 bases respectively, with 15 bases between them. CDR1 is ENHRY, CDR2 SYGVKD, per germline. The CDR3 loop reads CAISESMGEEHYNEQFF. Here the CDR3 DNA reads TGTGCCATCAGTGAGTCTATGGGGGAGGAGCACTACAATGAGCAGTTCTTC.

The sample holds a few counts of this clonotype. The chain combines TRBV27 with TRBJ1-6, with a tentative D call TRBD1 (6 bases). Trimming shortened V by 10 bases and J by 9 bases, and 16 bases separated the two germline ends. The CDR3 is 13 residues long. From germline, CDR1 is MNHEY and CDR2 SMNVEV (reference sequence). The CDR3 reads CATWSGGSSPLHF. In nucleotides, the CDR3 is TGTGCCACTTGGAGTGGGGGCAGTTCACCCCTCCACTTT.

The chain employs TRBV29-1 and TRBJ2-7, with 12 bases lining up with TRBD2. The CDR3 extends over 14 amino acids. The V gene's germline CDR1 is SQVTM and CDR2 ANQGSEA. The J segment lost 5 bases and the V segment lost 5 bases, leaving 7 bases of the junction unmatched. The CDR3 DNA follows: TGCAGCGTTTCGGGGACTAGCGGGTGGGACGAGCAGTACTTC. This codes for CSVSGTSGWDEQYF.

This clonotype was observed many times. V is TRBV2 and J is TRBJ1-2, with 7 bases identical to TRBD1. Germline CDR1 and CDR2: SNHLY and FYNNEI. V dropped 3 bases and J dropped 2; count of bases not matched to a gene: 9. The CDR3 is 16 amino acids. CDR3 residues: CASSDKGAGANYGYTF. CDR3 coding DNA: TGTGCCAGCAGTGATAAGGGGGCGGGGGCGAACTATGGCTACACCTTC.

Many counts were recorded for this clonotype. The chain recombines TRBV7-2 with TRBJ1-1, with D perhaps TRBD1 (5 bases). The CDR3 extends over 12 amino acids. The germline gives CDR1 SGHTA, CDR2 FQGNSA. V was trimmed by 3 bases and J by 8 bases, leaving 10 bases between them. CDR3 protein: CASSFRGGEAFF. The CDR3 nucleotides read TGTGCCAGCAGCTTTCGGGGGGGGGAAGCTTTCTTT.

The table lists this clonotype with many counts. The V call is TRBV20-1, the J call TRBJ2-3, with 8 bases fitting TRBD1. The CDR3 covers 14 residues. The V gene's germline CDR1 is DFQATT and CDR2 SNEGSKA (reference sequence). The V and J ends lost 6 bases and 0 bases, in that order; junction bases with no gene match: 5. Here the CDR3 reads CSANGQGSTDTQYF. The DNA for the CDR3 is TGCAGTGCCAACGGACAGGGTAGCACAGATACGCAGTATTTT.

This clonotype turned up a few times. The chain uses TRBV7-3 and TRBJ2-3, with a possible D match to TRBD2 (6 bases). V was cut by 6 bases and J by 4 bases, with 17 bases left in between. Germline assignment: CDR1 SGHTA and CDR2 FQGTGA. CDR3 length: 15 residues. The CDR3 nucleotides are TGTGCCAGCAGGGCAGGCGGGAATCGAGCAGATACGCAGTATTTT. Its translation: CASRAGGNRADTQYF.

This clonotype was observed many times. The chain has TRBV28 and TRBJ2-1, with TRBD1 identical over 7 bases. With V trimmed by 7 bases and J by 4 bases, 10 bases remained unmatched. This CDR3 spans 15 amino acids. Germline V gene lookup returns CDR1 MDHEN and CDR2 SYDVKM. As DNA, the CDR3 is TGTGCCAGCAATATTCCCGGGACAGTATACAATGAGCAGTTCTTC. It yields the protein CASNIPGTVYNEQFF.

This clonotype was seen repeatedly, ten times or more. The chain recombines TRBV5-1 with TRBJ2-1; D is ambiguous. There are 14 residues in the CDR3. Germline-derived CDR1 and CDR2 are SGHRS and YFSETQ. The V and J ends lost 2 bases and 4 bases respectively, with 10 bases between them. In nucleotides, the CDR3 is TGCGCCAGCAGCTTTTATAGGTTGTACAATGAGCAGTTCTTC. Its protein product is CASSFYRLYNEQFF.